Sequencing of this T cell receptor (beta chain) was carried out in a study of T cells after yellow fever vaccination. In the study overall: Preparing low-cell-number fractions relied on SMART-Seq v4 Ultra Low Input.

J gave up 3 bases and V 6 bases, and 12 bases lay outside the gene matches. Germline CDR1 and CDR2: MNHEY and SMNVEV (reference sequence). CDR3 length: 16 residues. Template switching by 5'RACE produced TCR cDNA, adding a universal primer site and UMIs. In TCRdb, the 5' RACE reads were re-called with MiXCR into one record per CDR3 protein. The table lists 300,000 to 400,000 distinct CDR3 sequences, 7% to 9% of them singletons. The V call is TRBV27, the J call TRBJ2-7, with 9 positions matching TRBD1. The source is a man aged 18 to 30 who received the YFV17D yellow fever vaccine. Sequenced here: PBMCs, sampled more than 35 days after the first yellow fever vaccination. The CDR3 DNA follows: TGTGCCAGCAGATCGGCGAGACAGGGGGTAATCTACGAGCAGTACTTC. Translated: CASRSARQGVIYEQYF.